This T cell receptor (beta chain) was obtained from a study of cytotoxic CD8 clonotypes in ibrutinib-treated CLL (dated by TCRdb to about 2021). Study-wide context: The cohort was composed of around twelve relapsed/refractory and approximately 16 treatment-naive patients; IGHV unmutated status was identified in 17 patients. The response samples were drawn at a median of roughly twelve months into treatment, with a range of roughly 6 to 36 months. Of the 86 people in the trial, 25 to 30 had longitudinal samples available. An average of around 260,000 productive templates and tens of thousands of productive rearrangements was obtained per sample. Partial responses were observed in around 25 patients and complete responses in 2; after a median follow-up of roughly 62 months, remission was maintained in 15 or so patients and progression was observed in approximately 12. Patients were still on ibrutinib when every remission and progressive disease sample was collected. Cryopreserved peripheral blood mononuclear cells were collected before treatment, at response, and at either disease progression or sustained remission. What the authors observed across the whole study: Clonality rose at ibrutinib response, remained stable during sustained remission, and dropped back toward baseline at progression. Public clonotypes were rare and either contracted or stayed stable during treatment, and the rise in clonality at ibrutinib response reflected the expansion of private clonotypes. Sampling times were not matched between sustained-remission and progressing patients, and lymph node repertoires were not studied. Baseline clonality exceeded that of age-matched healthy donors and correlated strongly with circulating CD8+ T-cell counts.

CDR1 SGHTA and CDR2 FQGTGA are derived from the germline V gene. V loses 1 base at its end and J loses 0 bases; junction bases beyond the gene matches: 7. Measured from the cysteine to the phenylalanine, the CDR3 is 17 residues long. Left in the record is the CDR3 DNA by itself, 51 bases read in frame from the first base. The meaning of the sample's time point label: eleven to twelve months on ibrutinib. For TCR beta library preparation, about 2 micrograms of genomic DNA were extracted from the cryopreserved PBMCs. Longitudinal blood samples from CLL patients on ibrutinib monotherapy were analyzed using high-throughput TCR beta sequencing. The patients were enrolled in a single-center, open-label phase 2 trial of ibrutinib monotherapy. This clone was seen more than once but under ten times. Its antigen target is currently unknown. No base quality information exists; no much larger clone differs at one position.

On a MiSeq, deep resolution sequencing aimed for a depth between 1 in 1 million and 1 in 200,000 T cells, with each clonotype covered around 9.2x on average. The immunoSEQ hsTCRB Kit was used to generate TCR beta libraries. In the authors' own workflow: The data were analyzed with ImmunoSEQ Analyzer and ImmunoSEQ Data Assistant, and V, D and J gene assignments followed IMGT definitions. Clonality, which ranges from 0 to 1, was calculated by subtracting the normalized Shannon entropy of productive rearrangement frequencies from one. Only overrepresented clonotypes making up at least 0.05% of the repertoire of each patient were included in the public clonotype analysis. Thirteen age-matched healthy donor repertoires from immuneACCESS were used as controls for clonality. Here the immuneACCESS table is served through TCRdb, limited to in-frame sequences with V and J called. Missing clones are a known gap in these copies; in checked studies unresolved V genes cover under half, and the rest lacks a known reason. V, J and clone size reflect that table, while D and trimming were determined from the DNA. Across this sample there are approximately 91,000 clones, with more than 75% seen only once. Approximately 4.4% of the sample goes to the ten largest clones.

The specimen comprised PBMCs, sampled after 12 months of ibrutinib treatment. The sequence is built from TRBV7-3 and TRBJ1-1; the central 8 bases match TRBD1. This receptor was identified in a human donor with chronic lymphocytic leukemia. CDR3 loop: CASSLKGRGPVNTEAFF. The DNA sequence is TGTGCCAGCAGCTTAAAGGGCAGGGGGCCGGTGAACACTGAAGCTTTCTTT.